These 23 T cell receptor beta chains share one sample of origin, sequenced in a study of graft-versus-host responses after intestinal transplantation. The antigens these receptors bind are not known. Profiled with immunoSEQ multiplex PCR; TCRdb holds only in-frame clones, not every one. The sample holds about 130,000 clones, about 93% seen once. The source material was unstimulated CD4+ T cells sorted from spleen or lymph node cells, sampled before intestinal transplant. Receptors were obtained from a human donor who received an intestinal transplant.

V is TRBV30 and J is TRBJ1-1, with a tentative D call TRBD1 (5 bases). In germline, CDR1 is GTSNPN, CDR2 SVGIG (reference sequence). The CDR3 loop spans 11 amino acids. The CDR3 protein is CVWQGNTEAFF. CDR3 in DNA: TGTGTGTGGCAGGGGAACACTGAAGCTTTCTTT.

This chain connects TRBV6-5 to TRBJ1-2; D gene unclear. The germline CDR1 and CDR2 sequences are MNHEY and SVGAGI. The CDR3 runs 15 residues. V was shortened by 2 bases and J by 5 bases, with 15 bases between the two germline ends. DNA of the CDR3: TGTGCCAGCAGTTACGATGGGGTGTCCCTATATGGCTACACCTTC. Its protein product is CASSYDGVSLYGYTF.

The chain is built from TRBV28 and TRBJ2-1; D is ambiguous. The V and J ends lost 2 bases and 4 bases respectively, with 12 bases between them. The CDR3 consists of 15 residues. Germline V lookup: CDR1 MDHEN, CDR2 SYDVKM. This CDR3 reads CASSLVASPYNEQFF. The CDR3 bases are TGTGCCAGCAGTTTAGTCGCCAGCCCATACAATGAGCAGTTCTTC.

The rearrangement joins TRBV25-1 to TRBJ2-6, with 7 bases identical to TRBD1. Germline V gene data show CDR1 as MGHDK and CDR2 as SYGVNS. The CDR3 sequence is 16 residues long. V shed 0 bases, J shed 2 bases, and the junction held 1 base outside the gene matches. CDR3 residues: CASSEYDRAGANVLTF. The CDR3 DNA reads as TGTGCCAGCAGTGAATACGACAGGGCTGGGGCCAACGTCCTGACTTTC.

V usage is TRBV30 and J usage is TRBJ2-6, with D maybe TRBD2 (5 bases). The CDR3 is 15 residues long. Trimming stripped 5 bases from V and 4 bases from J, with 15 bases between. CDR1 and CDR2 (germline): GTSNPN, SVGIG (reference sequence). In nucleotides, the CDR3 is TGTGCCTGGGAGTGGGGAGACCCCGGGGCCAACGTCCTGACTTTC. Its protein is CAWEWGDPGANVLTF.

This chain joins TRBV6-1 and TRBJ2-3, with 12 bases fitting TRBD2. V gave up 4 bases and J gave up 6 bases; unmatched junction bases: 17. This CDR3 is built from 19 residues. Germline lookup yields CDR1 MNHNS and CDR2 SASEGT. CDR3 sequence (DNA): TGTGCCAGCAGTGCAGTTCGGGCGTCGGGACTAGCGGGTAGCGATACGCAGTATTTT. The encoded protein is CASSAVRASGLAGSDTQYF.

This sequence joins TRBV7-2 and TRBJ2-1; 9 bases match TRBD2. The CDR3 contains 17 residues. Per the germline V gene, CDR1 is SGHTA and CDR2 is FQGNSA. V shed 0 bases, J shed 2 bases, and the junction held 5 bases outside the gene matches. The CDR3 DNA is TGTGCCAGCAGCTTAGCAAGCCTAGCGGGAACCTACAATGAGCAGTTCTTC. Amino acids: CASSLASLAGTYNEQFF.

This chain joins TRBV5-1 and TRBJ2-3; D is uncertain. V was shortened by 0 bases and J by 0 bases, with 11 bases between the two germline ends. This CDR3 has 16 residues. Germline CDR1 is SGHRS and CDR2 is YFSETQ. The CDR3 bases are TGCGCCAGCAGCTTGGAGGGCGCCACTAGCACAGATACGCAGTATTTT. Its translation: CASSLEGATSTDTQYF.

This clone was found a few times. The chain is built from TRBV2 and TRBJ2-3; D is ambiguous. The CDR3 length is 13 residues. Germline values: CDR1 SNHLY, CDR2 FYNNEI. The V gene lost 6 bases and the J gene lost 0 bases, with 7 bases spanning the gap. The CDR3 DNA follows: TGTGCCAGCAGGGTCGGAAGCACAGATACGCAGTATTTT. Translated, it gives CASRVGSTDTQYF.

The chain combines TRBV6-1 with TRBJ1-1, with a tentative D call TRBD1 (5 bases). From germline, CDR1 is MNHNS and CDR2 SASEGT. V gave up 4 bases and J gave up 1 base, with 16 bases separating them. The CDR3 is 16 residues long. CDR3 sequence reads: CASSGGGGTWNTEAFF. Written as DNA, the CDR3 is TGTGCCAGCAGTGGAGGCGGGGGGACTTGGAACACTGAAGCTTTCTTT.

About this clone itself: One junction end disagrees with the germline gene, perhaps due to a read error. V is TRBV7-7 and J is TRBJ2-1; possible D gene TRBD1, 6 bases. The CDR3 is 17 residues long. CDR1 is SSHAT, CDR2 FNYEAQ, per germline (reference sequence). CDR3 nucleotides: TGTGCTAGCAGCTTATTTGAAGGGGGATTTTTCTACAATGAGCAGTTCTTC. Its protein is CASSLFEGGFFYNEQFF.

The chain combines TRBV6-1 with TRBJ1-5; 9 bases fit TRBD1. CDR1 MNHNS and CDR2 SASEGT come from the germline V gene. The length of the CDR3 is 16 residues. V lost 2 bases to trimming and J lost 0 bases; unmatched junction nucleotides: 2. The CDR3 spells CASSEQGQGSNQPQHF. For the CDR3, the DNA is TGTGCCAGCAGTGAACAGGGACAGGGTAGCAATCAGCCCCAGCATTTT.

This sequence joins TRBV6-5 and TRBJ2-7; possibly TRBD1 for D (6 bases). The germline V and J ends were trimmed by 4 bases and 2 bases, with 12 bases remaining between them. Looked up from germline, CDR1 is MNHEY and CDR2 is SVGAGI. The CDR3 spans 14 residues. CDR3 DNA: TGTGCCAGCAGTTTACAGGGTACAACCTACGAGCAGTACTTC. It yields the protein CASSLQGTTYEQYF.

This clone has a handful of counts. The chain combines TRBV6-5 with TRBJ2-7; TRBD1 is a possible D gene (5 bases). CDR3 length: 15 amino acids. From germline, CDR1 is MNHEY and CDR2 SVGAGI. Trimming stripped 2 bases from V and 0 bases from J, with 11 bases between. CDR3 coding DNA: TGTGCCAGCAGTTACGCAGGGTCCCACTCCTACGAGCAGTACTTC. It specifies CASSYAGSHSYEQYF.

The chain couples TRBV7-3 to TRBJ2-2; the D gene is possibly TRBD1 (5 bases). The CDR3 sequence is 14 residues long. Germline CDR1 reads SGHTA; CDR2 reads FQGTGA. The V and J ends lost 1 base and 4 bases respectively, with 7 bases between them. The CDR3 sequence: CASSLIRGTGELFF. The CDR3 DNA follows: TGTGCCAGCAGCTTAATAAGGGGCACCGGGGAGCTGTTTTTT.

The genes are TRBV5-6 and TRBJ2-7; D is possibly TRBD1 (6 bases). Trimming pared 4 bases from V and 3 bases from J, leaving 20 bases between. Germline CDR1 is SGHDT and CDR2 is YYEEEE. CDR3 length: 16 residues. Written as DNA, the CDR3 is TGTGCCAGCAGCCTGACCCTCCGACAGGCCCGCTACGAGCAGTACTTC. Residues: CASSLTLRQARYEQYF.

V is TRBV19 and J is TRBJ1-1; D is uncertain. Trimming removed 5 bases at V and 5 bases at J, with 6 bases between. The germline V gene has CDR1 LNHDA and CDR2 SQIVND (reference sequence). The CDR3 covers 11 residues. The CDR3 coding sequence is TGTGCCAGTAGTTGGGGAACTGAAGCTTTCTTT. Protein sequence: CASSWGTEAFF. The full variable domain, completed using reference TRBV19 and TRBJ1-1, is DGGITQSPKYLFRKEGQNVTLSCEQNLNHDAMYWYRQDPGQGLRLIYYSQIVNDFQKGDIAEGYSVSREKKESFPLTVTSAQKNPTAFYLCASSWGTEAFFGQGTRLTVV.

A single count supports this clone. The V gene is TRBV21-1, the J gene TRBJ1-5. TRBV21-1 counts as a pseudogene. This CDR3 has 18 residues. The CDR3 region has the DNA TGTGCCAGCAGCCTCACAAAACTAGTTAAAGGAGGCAATCAGCCCCAGCATTTT. Its translation: CASSLTKLVKGGNQPQHF.

The chain combines TRBV27 with TRBJ1-1, with 7 bases aligning to TRBD1. Germline V lookup: CDR1 MNHEY, CDR2 SMNVEV (reference sequence). The V gene end was trimmed by 5 bases and the J gene end by 1 base; junction bases not matched to a gene: 4. This CDR3 contains 14 residues. The CDR3 nucleotides read TGTGCCAGCAGTCATCAGGGGGGGAACACTGAAGCTTTCTTT. Translating it yields CASSHQGGNTEAFF.

This chain connects TRBV4-3 to TRBJ2-1; D gene unclear. Trimming shortened V by 4 bases and J by 1 base, and 14 bases separated the two germline ends. The CDR3 covers 16 residues. CDR1 and CDR2 (germline): LGHNA, YSLEER. CDR3 coding DNA: TGCGCCAGCAGCCCTGGGTCCGGCCGGTCCTACAATGAGCAGTTCTTC. Residues: CASSPGSGRSYNEQFF.

The V and J genes are TRBV20-1 and TRBJ2-7; no clear D. The CDR3 covers 11 residues. Germline CDR1 DFQATT, CDR2 SNEGSKA (reference sequence). Trimming shortened V by 6 bases and J by 0 bases, and 6 bases separated the two germline ends. The CDR3 loop is CSAATSYEQYF. CDR3 nucleotides: TGCAGTGCGGCCACCTCCTACGAGCAGTACTTC.

The genes are TRBV4-1 and TRBJ2-4, with a possible D match to TRBD1 (5 bases). Trimming cost V 1 base and J 3 bases, with 16 bases left between them. The CDR3 loop spans 17 amino acids. Germline V gives CDR1 MGHRA, CDR2 YSYEKL. The CDR3 nucleotides read TGCGCCAGCAGCCAAGGTCAAGTAGGGGTAGGCAAAAACATTCAGTACTTC. Amino acids: CASSQGQVGVGKNIQYF.

This chain joins TRBV15 and TRBJ2-1; no clear D. The V gene's germline CDR1 is LNHNV and CDR2 YYDKDF (reference sequence). Trimming took off 0 bases at V and 8 bases at J, with 11 bases between the two ends. The CDR3 consists of 14 residues. This chain's CDR3 is CATSRDSWPHEQFF. The CDR3 region has the DNA TGTGCCACCAGCAGAGATAGCTGGCCTCATGAGCAGTTCTTC. Using reference TRBV15 and TRBJ2-1 for the parts outside the CDR3, the full variable domain is DAMVIQNPRYQVTQFGKPVTLSCSQTLNHNVMYWYQQKSSQAPKLLFHYYDKDFNNEADTPDNFQSRRPNTSFCFLDIRSPGLGDTAMYLCATSRDSWPHEQFFGPGTRLTVL.